This T cell receptor beta chain stems from a study of cytomegalovirus exposure and HLA in healthy donors (dated by TCRdb to about 2017). Describing the broader study: An earlier analysis of several hundred of the donors reported approximately 300 Gb of sequence data and 100 million to 130 million unique TCR beta sequences from around 200 million T cells. Roughly 300 gigabases of sequencing data and around 88 million unique TCR sequences made up an early release that covered 500 to 650 HLA-typed donors. Of the approximately 400 genotyped donors, 81% fell in the genetic ancestry cluster associated with self-reported Caucasian donors. The study aimed to test whether cataloging public T cell receptors could reveal signatures of past pathogen exposure. The T cell repertoires of roughly 660 subjects were profiled by immunosequencing and related to cytomegalovirus serostatus. Besides the first cohort of 666 subjects, a separate validation cohort made up of 120 different subjects was used. High-throughput TCR immunosequencing, statistical association of individual TCRs with disease status, and machine learning were combined to predict cytomegalovirus infection status. A later analysis re-examined previously published TCR beta repertoires from roughly 720 donors and added high-resolution HLA genotyping to investigate patterns of TCR occurrence. In the later analysis, no new phenotypic data were used to find candidate immune exposures; instead, reliance was placed on TCR beta sequences and their occurrence across donors. An earlier analysis of approximately 640 of the donors applied high-throughput TCR beta sequencing to assess whether each TCR beta V gene segment acted as functional or pseudogenic. Donor age, sex, ethnicity and CMV serostatus were collected together with the repertoire data. A later genetic analysis used genome-wide SNP genotypes for about 60% of the roughly 700 donors, treating that subset as a discovery cohort. Every discovery cohort repertoire had been produced on one sequencing platform. HLA typing covered class I and class II loci at four-digit resolution. Typing coverage differed by locus: A, B, C, DRB1 and DQB1 were typed in roughly 620-630 donors, DQA1 in roughly 510, DPA1 in over 600, and DPB1 in 472. Several DR-DQ haplotypes were treated as single units for association and clustering because of strong linkage in the cohort. Among some 400 genotyped donors of the cohort, an average of roughly 230,000 unique TCR beta nucleotide sequences was sequenced per donor, of which 15% to 20% were non-productive. The study at large found these results: Only TCR beta chains were sequenced in this cohort, and the absence of alpha or paired-chain data limited detectable features. An association between a missense DCLRE1C variant and V-gene and J-gene trimming of TCR beta chains was found in a later genetic analysis and replicated in an independent cohort. Because counts were too low, approximately 15 rarely observed V segments, including chromosome 9 orphons, were excluded from the earlier analysis of some 590 of the donors. According to a later genetic analysis, donors in an Asian-associated ancestry cluster had fewer N-insertions in productive TCRs than the approximately 650-donor mean. A later analysis reported that several top co-occurrence clusters appeared linked to parvovirus B19, influenza, CMV and Epstein-Barr virus. The classifier was reported to diagnose cytomegalovirus status with high specificity and sensitivity in both the original cohort and the validation cohort. Three of the identified cytomegalovirus-associated TCR beta chains were confirmed in vitro to be specific for cytomegalovirus antigens. Strong co-occurrence of HLA alleles, especially DR and DQ, made assigning TCR associations to individual alleles difficult. While some public TCRs were present in many individuals, most TCR sequences turned up only very rarely across donors. The only immune exposure information available for the cohort was CMV serostatus. In a later analysis, the rate of TCR association differed among HLA loci, with DRB1 alleles having the most associated TCRs and HLA-C alleles having the fewest. According to a later analysis, most CMV-associated TCR beta chains appeared to be HLA-restricted, and the HLA associations seemed to be driven largely by CMV exposure. Because HLA typing was missing for some donors at each locus, association tests included only the typed subset. Because the 87-base-pair reads could not distinguish some IMGT-functional V segments, including TRBV6-2 and TRBV6-3, those segments were excluded. Roughly uniform sequencing depth across donors was assumed in presence/absence analyses, although this assumption may not hold. The study listed 170 or so TCR beta chains as associated with cytomegalovirus. Broadly in line with IMGT annotations, most TCR beta V segments showed up in productive rearrangements about 87% or about 30% of the time in an earlier analysis of 587 of the donors. A group of highly shared sequence variants was considered likely to be a technical artifact of the sequencing pipeline. A further reported finding was that TCR beta sequences accurately predicted the HLA-A and HLA-B alleles for most subjects in the first cohort. Compared with equally common non-associated chains, HLA-associated TCR beta chains in a later analysis were more clonally expanded and had lower generation probabilities. Linkage disequilibrium might explain the correlated functional status among segregating V segments, but an unknown experimental factor could not be excluded. A later analysis associated around 16,000 TCR beta sequences with specific HLA alleles at a false discovery rate of 0.05. It was suggested by the authors that the approach could potentially be generalized to other disease states and immunological phenotypes.

The receptor library was made with the immunoSEQ multiplex PCR assay. A mixture of 60 forward primers for TCR Vbeta segments and 13 reverse primers for TCR Jbeta segments was used in the multiplex PCR. A multiplex PCR assay on genomic DNA amplified the CDR3 region of rearranged TCR beta genes. Amplified TCR beta libraries were sequenced as 87-base-pair reads on the Illumina HiSeq System. In the original analysis: A later analysis counted approximately 74 million unique TCR beta chains across the 666 repertoires, and some 12 million of these chains were shared by at least two donors. Raw reads were error-corrected and collapsed into unique sequences with a nearest-neighbor algorithm that merged closely related sequences to remove PCR and sequencing errors. V, D and J gene segments were assigned by aligning CDR3 sequences to IMGT reference sequences. For a sequence to be retained, at least a six-nucleotide match to both a V gene segment and a J gene segment was required. Rearrangements were called productive when the CDR3 lacked stop codons and stayed in frame with V and J; all others were non-productive. CDR3 was defined by IMGT convention, running from the second conserved V-encoded cysteine to the conserved J-encoded phenylalanine. Sequences without an unambiguous match to a single V gene segment were excluded from the earlier analysis of approximately 560 of the donors. An earlier analysis of a few hundred of the donors classified V segments as functional when productive rearrangements were above 56.7% and as segregating when the standard deviation between donors was above 5%. A statistical classification framework was built to diagnose cytomegalovirus status from the catalog of TCR beta chain sequences. V and J gene assignment, in a later analysis, came from comparing TCR nucleotide sequences with IMGT/GENE-DB human TR gene sequences. A later analysis assigned CDR3 sequences and most-parsimonious VDJ recombination scenarios with the TCRdist pipeline. A later analysis defined each TCR beta chain by its CDR3 amino acid sequence plus V-gene family, and excluded reads lacking a unique V-gene family. A later analysis removed 450 to 600 highly shared, low-generation-probability nucleotide sequences to deal with suspected cross-contamination and a sequencing artifact. In a later analysis, a clonal expansion index for each public chain was calculated from normalized within-repertoire ranks of inferred template counts. In a later analysis, generation probabilities were computed using a VDJ recombination model fitted to out-of-frame rearrangements, and the results were checked against IGoR. Hypergeometric tests were used in a later analysis to score TCR-TCR, TCR-HLA and TCR-CMV co-occurrence, with a repertoire-size bias correction applied to the TCR pairs. In a later analysis, false discovery rates were estimated by permuting HLA or CMV assignments 20 times. A later analysis grouped co-occurring TCRs with DBSCAN, adding TCRdist sequence similarity when clustering within HLA-allele-positive subsets. Co-occurrence clustering excluded repertoires with fewer than 30,000 or more than 120,000 public chains, plus five with anomalous nucleotide sharing. TCRdb's version of the immuneACCESS table is confined to in-frame rearrangements and falls short of the full clone set. An unresolved V gene accounts for under half of the shortfall where checked; the remainder is of unknown origin. V and J calls and clone size are those listed in that table; D and trimming were worked out from the DNA. In all, the sample holds 150,000 to 200,000 clones, and around 85% of those were seen once. The top ten constitute less than 2.5% of the sample.

The cohort consisted of approximately 690 healthy bone marrow donors. Cohort members were all nominally healthy when sampled, although unrecorded immune exposures were likely present. The donor was CMV seronegative and was included in the group of about 400 seronegative cohort members. Each donor provided a peripheral blood sample, and peripheral blood mononuclear cells were used for TCR beta sequencing. Genomic DNA extraction from the blood cell samples was performed with the Qiagen DNeasy Blood Extraction Kit. Worth noting for this clone: Its specific antigen is unknown. No per-base quality is available; no much larger clone lies one base away.

V and J lose 8 bases and 4 bases, and a span of 14 bases separates them. The germline V gene provides CDR1 MNHEY and CDR2 SVGAGI. The CDR3 has 13 amino acids, counting the end cysteine and phenylalanine. Only CDR3 DNA remains: 39 bases, in frame from the first base. Sequenced: PBMCs. The rearrangement combines TRBV6-5 with TRBJ1-2; no D segment can be confidently identified. The sequence came from a woman in her forties or fifties in good health and CMV-seronegative. The sequence in DNA is TGTGCCAGCGGAATCTGGGCTACCTATGGCTACACCTTC. This encodes CASGIWATYGYTF.